This TCR beta chain was captured in a study of T cell responses to AZD1222 COVID-19 vaccine. Study outcomes and limitations: Scientists sampled the repertoires only once the peak T cell response had passed. Donors were largely white British and mainly female; clonal diversity was possibly underestimated.

Repertoires were generated with immunoSEQ multiplex PCR, while TCRdb's copy carries only in-frame clones and drops some. The sample lists 150,000 to 200,000 clones, approximately 94% occurring once. Deletions cut 5 bases from V and 7 bases from J, with 19 bases between. The germline CDR1 and CDR2 sequences are LGHNA and YSLEER. The CDR3 has 15 amino acids. Comments on this clone: Its antigen is still unknown.

The sample here was peripheral blood, taken 28 days after the second AZD1222 dose. This chain joins TRBV4-3 and TRBJ2-3, with a weak D call TRBD1 (6 bases). This TCR came from an adult who received the AZD1222 COVID-19 vaccine. This CDR3 reads CASSGQSGASHTQYF. The DNA for the CDR3 is TGCGCCAGCAGCGGACAGAGCGGAGCCTCTCATACGCAGTATTTT.